This TCR beta chain was documented in a study of T cell clonotyping in hematopoietic cell transplantation. Study-level results: CD4 and CD8 repertoire contributions could not be separated without sorting. Graft donor and pretransplant recipient Inverse Simpson Index values predicted broader posttransplant TCR diversity. Pathologically expanded recipient clonotypes increased progressively from day 30 to day 180 as diversity fell. Few recipient clonotypes overlapped donors; over 97% were de novo at given depth.

CDR1 and CDR2 from the germline V gene are SGHRS and YFSETQ. CDR3 size: 13 residues. Trimming took 6 bases from V and 8 from J, leaving 17 bases between them. To note about this clone: Its antigen remains unidentified.

This table comes from immunoSEQ multiplex PCR, and its TCRdb copy is limited to in-frame clones, with some not included. The table has about 12,000 clones, 80% to 95% seen once. Input material: peripheral blood mononuclear cells. The chain employs TRBV5-1 and TRBJ1-2; D possibly corresponds to TRBD1 (5 bases). This sequence was found in a man under 40 in good health. Some clones in this sample may be carry-over from other donors' samples. CDR3 loop: CASTYEPQEGYTF. The CDR3 DNA is TGCGCCAGCACGTACGAGCCACAGGAGGGCTACACCTTC.